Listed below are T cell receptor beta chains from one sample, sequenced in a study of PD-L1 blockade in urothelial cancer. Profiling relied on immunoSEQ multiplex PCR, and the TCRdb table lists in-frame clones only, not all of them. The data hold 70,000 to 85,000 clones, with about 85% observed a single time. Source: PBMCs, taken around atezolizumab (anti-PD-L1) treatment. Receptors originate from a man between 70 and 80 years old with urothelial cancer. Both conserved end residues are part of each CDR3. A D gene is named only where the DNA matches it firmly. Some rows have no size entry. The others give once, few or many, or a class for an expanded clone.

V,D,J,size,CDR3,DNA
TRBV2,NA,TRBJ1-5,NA,CASRRTESSNQPQHF,TGTGCCAGCAGAAGGACAGAGTCTAGCAATCAGCCCCAGCATTTT
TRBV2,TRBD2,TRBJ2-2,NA,CASKRDYPNTGELFF,TGTGCCAGCAAGCGGGACTACCCGAACACCGGGGAGCTGTTTTTT
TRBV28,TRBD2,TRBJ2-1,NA,CASSAWTSGSYNEQFF,TGTGCCAGCAGTGCCTGGACTAGCGGGAGCTACAATGAGCAGTTCTTC
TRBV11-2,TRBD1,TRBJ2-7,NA,CASSVHRGSYEQYF,TGTGCCAGCAGCGTCCACAGGGGTTCCTACGAGCAGTACTTC
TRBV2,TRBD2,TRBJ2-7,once,CASSSLAGGPGEQYF,TGTGCCAGCAGTTCTCTAGCGGGAGGGCCGGGGGAGCAGTACTTC
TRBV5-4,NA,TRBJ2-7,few,CASSLGGTEEQYF,TGTGCCAGCAGCTTGGGCGGGACAGAGGAGCAGTACTTC
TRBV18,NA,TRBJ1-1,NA,CASSLPGTKNTEAFF,TGTGCCAGCTCACTCCCCGGGACAAAGAACACTGAAGCTTTCTTT
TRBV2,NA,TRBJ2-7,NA,CASNYRASSSYEQYF,TGTGCCAGCAATTACAGGGCCTCGAGCTCCTACGAGCAGTACTTC
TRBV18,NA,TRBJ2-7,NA,CASSQSTETILKGEQYF,TGTGCCAGCTCACAGTCGACAGAAACCATACTAAAGGGGGAGCAGTACTTC
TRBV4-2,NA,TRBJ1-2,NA,CASSPYLDTDQIYGYTF,TGTGCCAGCAGCCCATATTTAGACACAGACCAAATCTATGGCTACACCTTC
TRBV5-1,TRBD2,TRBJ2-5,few,CASSPGLAGGQETQYF,TGCGCCAGCAGCCCAGGACTAGCGGGAGGTCAAGAGACCCAGTACTTC
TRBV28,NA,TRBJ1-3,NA,CASSYYGSSGNTIYF,TGTGCCAGCAGCTACTATGGGAGCTCTGGAAACACCATATATTTT
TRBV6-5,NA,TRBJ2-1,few,CATRTSGNEQFF,TGTGCCACCAGGACCTCGGGGAATGAGCAGTTCTTC
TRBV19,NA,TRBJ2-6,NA,CASRLGYSGANVLTF,TGTGCCAGTAGGCTCGGGTACTCTGGGGCCAACGTCCTGACTTTC
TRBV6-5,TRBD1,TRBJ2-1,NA,CASSYLGQGRDNEQFF,TGTGCCAGCAGTTACCTGGGACAGGGCAGGGACAATGAGCAGTTCTTC
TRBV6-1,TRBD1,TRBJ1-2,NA,CASRGTGHYGYTF,TGTGCCAGCAGGGGGACAGGGCACTATGGCTACACCTTC
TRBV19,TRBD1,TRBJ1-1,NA,CASTLSTPGQGTTEAFF,TGTGCCAGTACCCTTTCAACTCCGGGACAGGGGACCACTGAAGCTTTCTTT
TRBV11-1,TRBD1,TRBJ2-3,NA,CASSQDRGRQDTQYF,TGTGCCAGCAGTCAGGACAGGGGGCGGCAAGATACGCAGTATTTT
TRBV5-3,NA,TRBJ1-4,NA,CARSIDRRRVVTNEKLFF,TGTGCCAGAAGCATTGACAGGAGGCGGGTTGTCACTAATGAAAAACTGTTTTTT
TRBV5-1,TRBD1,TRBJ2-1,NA,CASAPSGQYNEQFF,TGCGCCAGCGCGCCCTCGGGACAGTACAATGAGCAGTTCTTC
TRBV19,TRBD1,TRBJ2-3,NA,CASSDRGGADTQYF,TGTGCCAGTTCTGACAGGGGAGGCGCAGATACGCAGTATTTT
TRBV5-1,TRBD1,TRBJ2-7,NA,CASSLLTGGAYEQYF,TGCGCCAGCAGCTTACTTACAGGGGGCGCGTATGAGCAGTACTTC
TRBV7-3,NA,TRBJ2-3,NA,CASSLANTDTQYF,TGTGCCAGCAGCTTGGCCAACACAGATACGCAGTATTTT
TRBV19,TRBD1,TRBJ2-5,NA,CASSRQGAETQYF,TGTGCCAGTAGTAGACAGGGGGCGGAGACCCAGTACTTC
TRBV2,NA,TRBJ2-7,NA,CASSERAGAREQYF,TGTGCCAGCAGTGAAAGGGCAGGGGCTAGGGAGCAGTACTTC
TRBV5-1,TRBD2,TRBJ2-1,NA,CASSWRLAGGPGDEQFF,TGCGCCAGCAGCTGGCGACTAGCGGGAGGGCCGGGGGATGAGCAGTTCTTC
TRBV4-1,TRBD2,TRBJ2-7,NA,CASSWGLAGDEQYF,TGCGCCAGCAGCTGGGGACTAGCGGGAGACGAGCAGTACTTC
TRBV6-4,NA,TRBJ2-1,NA,CASSETWAGSNEQFF,TGTGCCAGCAGTGAAACCTGGGCAGGGTCCAATGAGCAGTTCTTC
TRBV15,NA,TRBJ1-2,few,CATSRDGQRNYGYTF,TGTGCCACCAGCAGAGACGGTCAGCGCAACTATGGCTACACCTTC
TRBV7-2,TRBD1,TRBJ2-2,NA,CASSRTDRVGELFF,TGTGCCAGCAGCCGGACCGACAGGGTCGGGGAGCTGTTTTTT
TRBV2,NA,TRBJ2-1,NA,CASSKQGLADNEQFF,TGTGCCAGCAGTAAACAGGGCCTAGCGGACAATGAGCAGTTCTTC
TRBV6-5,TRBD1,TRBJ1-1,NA,CASRRGQVSNTEAFF,TGTGCCAGCAGGCGCGGACAGGTTTCGAACACTGAAGCTTTCTTT
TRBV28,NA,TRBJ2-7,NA,CASSPLARGSSYEQYF,TGTGCCAGCAGTCCTTTAGCTCGAGGGAGCTCCTACGAGCAGTACTTC
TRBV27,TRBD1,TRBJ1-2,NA,CASSAPGQGAGGYTF,TGTGCCAGCAGTGCCCCGGGACAGGGAGCAGGTGGCTACACCTTC
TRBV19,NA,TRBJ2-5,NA,CASSITGLETQYF,TGTGCCAGTAGTATAACAGGGTTAGAGACCCAGTACTTC
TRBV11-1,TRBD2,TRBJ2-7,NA,CASSLLAGGSVLAHEQYF,TGTGCCAGCAGCCTACTAGCGGGAGGGTCCGTTCTCGCCCACGAGCAGTACTTC
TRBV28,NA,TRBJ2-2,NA,CASSLPKTAKTGELFF,TGTGCCAGCAGTTTACCTAAGACAGCGAAGACCGGGGAGCTGTTTTTT
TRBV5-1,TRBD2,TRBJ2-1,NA,CASSRPAGGPGNEQFF,TGCGCCAGCAGCCGGCCAGCGGGAGGGCCGGGAAATGAGCAGTTCTTC